The 25 T cell receptor beta chains reported below all come from one sample, sequenced in a study of Graves' ophthalmopathy and Graves' hyperthyroidism. Amplification of TCR beta CDR3 regions used RNA transcripts. HTBI primers primed a first-round RT-PCR, and a second-round multiplex PCR followed. TCRdb processed the multiplex PCR reads anew with MiXCR; each CDR3 protein has one entry. This sample yields about 420,000 distinct CDR3 sequences, of which 21% are seen a single time; 2.5% to 3.5% belongs to the top ten. Sequences were obtained from peripheral blood. Receptor source: a woman aged 18-30 years with stable Graves' hyperthyroidism.

The table lists this clonotype with many counts. The J gene is TRBJ2-5, the V gene TRBV11-2; 12 nucleotides match TRBD2. Germline V gives CDR1 SGHAT, CDR2 FQNNGV. V lost 4 bases to trimming and J lost 2 bases; unmatched junction nucleotides: 8. The CDR3 totals 17 residues. CDR3: CASSSRSSGRGQETQYF. The DNA for the CDR3 is TGTGCCAGCAGCTCCAGATCTAGCGGGAGGGGGCAAGAGACCCAGTACTTC.

This clonotype was counted ten times or more. The V call is TRBV12-3 or TRBV12-4, the J call TRBJ2-7, with TRBD2 as a possible D gene (5 bases). Trimming cost V 5 bases and J 4 bases, with 18 bases left between them. This CDR3 comprises 15 residues. CDR3 in amino acids: CASSPAVAGRYEQYF. The CDR3 DNA follows: TGTGCCAGCAGTCCCGCGGTTGCGGGTCGGTACGAGCAGTACTTC.

This clonotype appeared many times. The chain couples TRBV2 to TRBJ2-7; TRBD2 is a possible D gene (5 bases). This CDR3 is 12 amino acids long. V shed 11 bases and J shed 4 bases, with 15 bases lying between them. Germline CDR1 and CDR2: SNHLY and FYNNEI. Here the CDR3 reads CACTSRLYEQYF. The CDR3 DNA reads as TGTGCCTGTACTAGTCGACTTTACGAGCAGTACTTC.

This clonotype came up many times. The V gene is TRBV10-1, the J gene TRBJ2-5; either TRBD1 or TRBD2 may supply D (5 bases each). With 8 bases removed from V and 2 bases from J, the gap between germline ends came to 15 bases. Germline CDR1 reads WNHNN; CDR2 reads SYGVQD (reference sequence). The CDR3 sequence is 14 residues long. CDR3 sequence (DNA): TGCGCCAGCCGGGTGAGAGGGGAACAAGAGACCCAGTACTTC. Encoded protein: CASRVRGEQETQYF.

On this clonotype: A junction boundary mismatches the germline segment, possibly from a read error. This sequence joins TRBV12-3 or TRBV12-4 and TRBJ2-7; maybe TRBD1 (6 bases). CDR3 size: 14 residues. The CDR3 loop is CASSLPGQKYEQCF. The CDR3 nucleotides are TGTGCCAGCAGTTTGCCGGGACAAAAATACGAGCAGTGCTTC.

V and J are TRBV6-2 or TRBV6-3 and TRBJ1-1; D is ambiguous. Trimming removed 2 bases from V and 9 bases from J, with 31 bases in between. Germline V gene data show CDR1 as MNHEY and CDR2 as SVGEGT. The CDR3 has 19 residues. The CDR3 region is CASSYGGSGYAAVPYKAFF. The CDR3 DNA follows: TGTGCCAGCAGTTACGGAGGCAGCGGCTACGCTGCGGTTCCATATAAAGCTTTCTTT.

This clonotype was counted ten times or more. The rearrangement links TRBV18 to TRBJ1-6; 8 bases agree with TRBD1. Germline V gene lookup returns CDR1 KGHSH and CDR2 LQKENI. Losses at the gene ends were 2 bases for V and 10 bases for J; bases not matched to a gene: 4. The CDR3 runs to 14 residues. CDR3 amino acids: CASSPADRASPLHF. In nucleotides, the CDR3 is TGTGCCAGCTCACCAGCGGACAGGGCATCACCCCTCCACTTT.

Note on this clonotype: The CDR3 does not end in the conserved phenylalanine or tryptophan, so this is likely a read error. The J gene is TRBJ2-2, the V gene TRBV11-2; tentative D call: TRBD1 (8 bases). The germline CDR1 and CDR2 sequences are SGHAT and FQNNGV. Between the trimmed V and J ends, which lost 5 bases and 5 bases, there was a span of 18 bases. The CDR3 length is 16 residues. In DNA, the CDR3 is TGTGCCAGCAGCCTCAACAGGGGGGGAAAGACCGGGGAGCTGTTTTTG. As protein: CASSLNRGGKTGELFL.

This clonotype appeared a few times. This chain connects TRBV15 to TRBJ2-4, with no clear D. The V gene lost 0 bases and the J gene lost 8 bases, with 14 bases spanning the gap. Germline V gene lookup returns CDR1 LNHNV and CDR2 YYDKDF (reference sequence). The CDR3 contains 15 residues. The CDR3 loop is CATSRDRAQEHIQYF. Written as DNA, the CDR3 is TGTGCCACCAGCAGAGATCGGGCCCAGGAGCACATTCAGTACTTC.

This clonotype was observed many times. The chain joins TRBV28 to TRBJ2-5; 8 bases align to TRBD1. The CDR3 totals 15 residues. The V gene's germline CDR1 is MDHEN and CDR2 SYDVKM. J was trimmed by 7 bases and V by 3 bases; bases with no gene match: 10. In DNA form, the CDR3 reads TGTGCCAGCAGTTTTGTCAGGGGGCGCAAAGGGACCCAGTACTTC. It codes for CASSFVRGRKGTQYF.

This clonotype occurred many times. The genes are TRBV5-6 and TRBJ2-7; no clear D. The CDR3 totals 12 residues. V lost 5 bases and J lost 2, with 8 bases in between. Germline assignment: CDR1 SGHDT and CDR2 YYEEEE. CDR3 in amino acids: CASRRDTYEQYF. DNA for the CDR3: TGTGCCAGCAGGCGAGATACCTACGAGCAGTACTTC.

This chain joins TRBV12-3 or TRBV12-4 and TRBJ1-3; 7 bases are shared with TRBD1. J lost 1 base, V lost 6 bases, and 3 bases had no gene match. The CDR3 is made up of 14 amino acids. The CDR3, as DNA: TGTGCCAGCAGCCAGGACAGGTCTGGAAACACCATATATTTT. Protein sequence: CASSQDRSGNTIYF.

There are many counts of this clonotype. The V call is TRBV12-3 or TRBV12-4, the J call TRBJ1-1; no firm D call. The CDR3 loop spans 13 amino acids. V lost 6 bases and J lost 0, with 8 bases in between. The CDR3 protein is CASSNLVNTEAFF. The CDR3, as DNA: TGTGCCAGCAGCAACCTAGTGAACACTGAAGCTTTCTTT.

This clonotype was observed once. The chain has TRBV6-1 and TRBJ2-5; unclear D gene. V lost 6 bases to trimming and J lost 2 bases, with 10 bases between them. CDR3 size: 13 residues. Germline loops: CDR1 MNHNS, CDR2 SASEGT. In nucleotides, the CDR3 is TGTGCCAGCAGGCGGTCATATCAAGAGACCCAGTACTTC. Encoded protein: CASRRSYQETQYF.

This clonotype was observed at least ten times. The chain is built from TRBV15 and TRBJ1-6, with TRBD1 identical over 7 bases. The CDR3 length is 15 residues. The germline V gene encodes CDR1 LNHNV and CDR2 YYDKDF (reference sequence). Trimming removed 0 bases from V and 8 bases from J; junction bases left unmatched: 4. CDR3 bases: TGTGCCACCAGCAGAGAGGGGGACAGCCATTCACCCCTCCACTTT. It is translated as CATSREGDSHSPLHF.

The rearrangement joins TRBV5-4 to TRBJ2-6, with TRBD2 matching over 14 bases. V was clipped by 4 bases and J by 4 bases; unmatched bases: 7. CDR3 length: 18 residues. From germline, CDR1 is SGHNT and CDR2 YYREEE (reference sequence). The CDR3 here is CASSMGLAGALGANVLTF. CDR3 nucleotides: TGTGCCAGCAGCATGGGACTAGCGGGAGCACTCGGGGCCAACGTCCTGACTTTC. The full variable domain, its missing parts supplied by reference TRBV5-4 and TRBJ2-6, is ETGVTQSPTHLIKTRGQQVTLRCSSQSGHNTVSWYQQALGQGPQFIFQYYREEENGRGNFPPRFSGLQFPNYSSELNVNALELDDSALYLCASSMGLAGALGANVLTFGAGSRLTVL.

This clonotype was observed many times. V and J are TRBV12-3 or TRBV12-4 and TRBJ2-5, with D unresolved. This CDR3 contains 12 residues. The V end lost 6 bases, the J end lost 5 bases, and 10 bases lay between the germline ends. DNA of the CDR3: TGTGCCAGCAGCTCAAGGGCGGAGACCCAGTACTTC. Residues: CASSSRAETQYF.

At least ten counts were recorded for this clonotype. This chain joins TRBV7-2 and TRBJ1-1, with D unclear. CDR1 and CDR2 (germline): SGHTA, FQGNSA. The CDR3 length is 13 residues. V dropped 3 bases and J dropped 1 base, with 6 bases sitting between them. The CDR3 loop is CASSFFANTEAFF. The CDR3 bases are TGTGCCAGCAGCTTCTTCGCGAACACTGAAGCTTTCTTT.

This clonotype showed up many times. This chain links TRBV29-1 with TRBJ1-1; 9 bases line up with TRBD1. CDR3 size: 12 residues. The germline gives CDR1 SQVTM, CDR2 ANQGSEA. The V segment lost 8 bases and the J segment 5 bases; nucleotides outside the gene matches: 6. The DNA for the CDR3 is TGCAGCATTCACAGGGGGCGGACTGAAGCTTTCTTT. Protein product: CSIHRGRTEAFF.

This clonotype was found many times. The rearrangement uses TRBV5-1 and TRBJ2-7; D is perhaps TRBD1 or TRBD2 (5 bases each). V lost 2 bases, J lost 1 base, and 10 bases lay in between. The CDR3 is 14 residues long. CDR1 is SGHRS and CDR2 is YFSETQ in the germline V gene. The CDR3 loop is CASSFGTSSYEQYF. In DNA, the CDR3 is TGCGCCAGCAGCTTCGGGACGTCTTCCTACGAGCAGTACTTC.

This clonotype was seen ten or more times. This chain links TRBV6-5 with TRBJ1-2; D remains unclear. Germline V gene data show CDR1 as MNHEY and CDR2 as SVGAGI. Trimming removed 4 bases from V and 8 bases from J, with 14 bases in between. The CDR3 has 13 residues. CDR3 amino acids: CASSLWNGEGYTF. The CDR3 DNA sequence: TGTGCCAGCAGTTTGTGGAACGGGGAGGGCTACACCTTC.

This clonotype was seen many times. The genes are TRBV6-6 and TRBJ2-7, with D possibly matching TRBD1 (7 bases). CDR1 and CDR2 from the germline V gene are MNHNY and SVGAGI (reference sequence). V lost 8 bases and J lost 4, with 12 bases in between. The CDR3 length is 12 residues. In nucleotides, the CDR3 is TGTGCCAGCGGTCCAGGGGGGTACGAGCAGTACTTC. This encodes CASGPGGYEQYF.

This clonotype was seen repeatedly, ten times or more. The chain uses TRBV20-1 and TRBJ2-2; 7 nucleotides agree with TRBD1. With V trimmed by 1 base and J by 4 bases, 9 bases remained unmatched. The CDR3 is made up of 16 amino acids. The germline V gene encodes CDR1 DFQATT and CDR2 SNEGSKA (reference sequence). In DNA form, the CDR3 reads TGCAGTGCTAGAGTTCAAGGGGGCGGTAGCACCGGGGAGCTGTTTTTT. This codes for CSARVQGGGSTGELFF.

The J gene is TRBJ1-1, the V gene TRBV27, with D perhaps matching TRBD1 (5 bases). The CDR3 has 15 amino acids. Germline values: CDR1 MNHEY, CDR2 SMNVEV (reference sequence). The V gene lost 5 bases and the J gene lost 5 bases, with 18 bases spanning the gap. This chain's CDR3 is CASSPGTLRGTEAFF. CDR3 nucleotide sequence: TGTGCCAGCAGTCCGGGGACGCTGCGGGGGACTGAAGCTTTCTTT.

This clonotype came up many times. The CDR3 is CASSGTVEETQYF. In DNA, the CDR3 is TGTGCCAGCAGCGGGACCGTTGAAGAGACCCAGTACTTC. The chain has TRBV6-1 and TRBJ2-5; D is tentatively TRBD1 or TRBD2 (5 bases each). V shed 6 bases and J shed 3 bases, with 11 bases lying between them. Germline CDR1 MNHNS, CDR2 SASEGT. The CDR3 has 13 amino acids.